One sample yielded the 7 T cell receptor beta chains listed below, sequenced in a study of T cells after yellow fever vaccination. Each CDR3 protein gets one entry after TCRdb re-called the 5' RACE reads with MiXCR. The sample holds about 340,000 distinct CDR3 sequences, 8.5% to 9% seen once. Material: PBMCs, obtained on the day of the first yellow fever vaccination. These receptors were taken from a man aged 18-30 years who received the YFV17D yellow fever vaccine.

The V call is TRBV6-2 or TRBV6-3, the J call TRBJ2-3; D is uncertain. There are 11 residues in the CDR3. Germline assignment: CDR1 MNHEY and CDR2 SVGEGT. V gave up 7 bases and J gave up 4 bases, with 6 bases separating them. This CDR3 is CASKWADTQYF. The CDR3 region has the DNA TGTGCCAGCAAATGGGCAGATACGCAGTATTTT.

This clonotype was seen more than once but under ten times. The chain couples TRBV12-3 or TRBV12-4 to TRBJ1-6, with D possibly being TRBD1 (5 bases). Trimming took 3 bases from V and 7 from J, leaving 7 bases between them. There are 13 residues in the CDR3. The chain's CDR3 is CASSFDRNSPLHF. The CDR3, as DNA: TGTGCCAGCAGTTTCGACAGAAATTCACCCCTCCACTTT.

This clonotype was recorded a few times. This chain uses TRBV27 with TRBJ1-5, with a possible D match to TRBD1 (6 bases). CDR1 and CDR2 (germline): MNHEY, SMNVEV (reference sequence). The CDR3 covers 12 residues. Trimming shortened V by 5 bases and J by 6 bases, and 8 bases separated the two germline ends. The CDR3 is CASSATGQPQHF. CDR3 DNA sequence: TGTGCCAGCAGTGCGACAGGTCAGCCCCAGCATTTT.

This clonotype came up a few times. This chain links TRBV2 with TRBJ2-5, with TRBD1 as a possible D gene (5 bases). Trimming left V 5 bases short and J 4 bases short, with 20 bases between. The CDR3 loop spans 16 amino acids. Per the germline V gene, CDR1 is SNHLY and CDR2 is FYNNEI. The CDR3 protein is CASSSLDRSVVETQYF. For the CDR3, the DNA is TGTGCCAGCAGTAGCCTAGACAGATCTGTCGTAGAGACCCAGTACTTC.

This clonotype appeared a few times. The chain joins TRBV15 to TRBJ2-1, with 10 positions matching TRBD2. Germline V gene lookup returns CDR1 LNHNV and CDR2 YYDKDF (reference sequence). The CDR3 is made up of 18 amino acids. J gave up 3 bases and V 0 bases, and 8 bases lay outside the gene matches. The CDR3 nucleotides are TGTGCCACCAGCAGAGATCCGGCTAGCGGGGGAGTCTACAATGAGCAGTTCTTC. Translating it yields CATSRDPASGGVYNEQFF.

This clonotype was seen repeatedly, ten times or more. The chain combines TRBV6-5 with TRBJ1-5, with D uncertain. Germline values: CDR1 MNHEY, CDR2 SVGAGI. The CDR3 consists of 14 residues. The V and J ends lost 7 bases and 0 bases respectively, with 10 bases between them. CDR3: CASTSTDSNQPQHF. In DNA form, the CDR3 reads TGTGCCAGCACTTCGACCGATAGCAATCAGCCCCAGCATTTT.

V gene TRBV11-2 combines with J gene TRBJ2-1, with a tentative D call TRBD1 (6 bases). V lost 1 base, J lost 2 bases, and 12 bases lay in between. This CDR3 contains 16 residues. Germline V CDR1 and CDR2: SGHAT, FQNNGV. The CDR3 spells CASSLASGVPYNEQFF. The CDR3 nucleotides are TGTGCCAGCAGCTTAGCGTCAGGGGTACCCTACAATGAGCAGTTCTTC.